This TCR beta chain was sequenced in a study of T-cell reconstitution after alpha-beta-depleted transplantation in children. The TCRbeta library incorporated unique molecular identifiers. Each CDR3 protein is one row after TCRdb ran MiXCR on the PCR reads. The table includes 200,000 to 250,000 distinct CDR3 sequences, 9.5% to 15% detected once. This clonotype was observed at least ten times. This CDR3 is 17 amino acids long. Germline V gene data show CDR1 as SGHTA and CDR2 as FQGNSA. After removal of 2 bases from V and 0 bases from J, the junction contained 6 bases not matched to a gene. The V and J genes are TRBV7-2 and TRBJ1-3; TRBD1 matches 8 bases. Source: PBMCs from the stem cell graft donor, taken from the stem cell graft. This clonotype was sampled from a human donor who donated a stem cell graft to a child with acute lymphoblastic leukemia. CDR3 sequence (DNA): TGTGCCAGCAGCTTAAGGACAGGGCCCCTCTCTGGAAACACCATATATTTT. Residues: CASSLRTGPLSGNTIYF.